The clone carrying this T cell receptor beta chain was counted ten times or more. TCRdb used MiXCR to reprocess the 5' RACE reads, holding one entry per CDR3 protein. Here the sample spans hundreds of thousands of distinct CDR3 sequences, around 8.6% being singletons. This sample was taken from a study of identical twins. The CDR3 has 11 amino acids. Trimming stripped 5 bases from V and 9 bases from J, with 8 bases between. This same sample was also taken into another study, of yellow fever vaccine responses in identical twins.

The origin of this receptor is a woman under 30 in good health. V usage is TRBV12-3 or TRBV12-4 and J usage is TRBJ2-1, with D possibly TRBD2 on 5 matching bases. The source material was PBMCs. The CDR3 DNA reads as TGTGCCAGCAGTGAGGGATCTGAGCAGTTCTTC. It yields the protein CASSEGSEQFF.